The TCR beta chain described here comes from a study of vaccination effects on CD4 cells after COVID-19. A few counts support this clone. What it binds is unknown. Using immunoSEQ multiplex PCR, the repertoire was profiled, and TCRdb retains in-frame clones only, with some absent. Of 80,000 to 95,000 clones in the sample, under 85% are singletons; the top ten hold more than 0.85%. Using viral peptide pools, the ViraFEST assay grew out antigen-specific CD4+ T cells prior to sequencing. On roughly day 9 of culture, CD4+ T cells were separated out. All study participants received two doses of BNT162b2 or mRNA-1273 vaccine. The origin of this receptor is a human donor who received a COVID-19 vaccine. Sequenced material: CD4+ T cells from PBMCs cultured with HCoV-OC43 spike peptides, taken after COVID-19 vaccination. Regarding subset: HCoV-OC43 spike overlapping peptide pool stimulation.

The CDR3 region has the DNA TGTGCCACCTCCGTGCGGGGTTCAGTCGCTGAGCAGTTCTTC. It encodes CATSVRGSVAEQFF. The chain joins TRBV24-1 to TRBJ2-1; tentatively, D is TRBD2 (6 bases). Germline CDR1 reads KGHDR; CDR2 reads SFDVKD. Trimming left V 9 bases short and J 9 bases short, with 20 bases between. CDR3 length equals 14 residues.